Below are 31 T cell receptor beta chains sequenced from a single sample in a study of identical twins. TCRdb reanalysed the 5' RACE reads using MiXCR and keeps one entry per CDR3 protein. The sample includes 350,000 to 450,000 distinct CDR3 sequences, about a fifth of them seen just once. Material for sequencing was naive T cells sorted from blood. The receptors originated from a man aged 50-59 years in good health.

The table lists this clonotype with a few counts. This rearrangement joins TRBV5-1 to TRBJ1-1; 10 positions agree with TRBD1. J lost 4 bases, V lost 0 bases, and 9 bases had no gene match. The CDR3 has 17 residues. Germline assignment: CDR1 SGHRS and CDR2 YFSETQ. CDR3 residues: CASSLAWTGGRSTEAFF. The CDR3 region has the DNA TGCGCCAGCAGCTTGGCCTGGACAGGGGGACGGAGCACTGAAGCTTTCTTT.

This clonotype was detected ten times or more. The genes are TRBV5-5 and TRBJ2-7; D is unresolved. The V and J ends lost 1 base and 7 bases respectively, with 12 bases between them. This CDR3 spans 13 amino acids. Per germline, CDR1 SGHKS and CDR2 YYEKEE (reference sequence). CDR3 sequence reads: CASSLLSVGEQYF. The CDR3, as DNA: TGTGCCAGCAGCTTGTTGTCAGTGGGAGAGCAGTACTTC.

The chain combines TRBV5-6 with TRBJ2-2; the D gene is possibly TRBD1 (5 bases). Trimming pared 1 base from V and 7 bases from J, leaving 14 bases between. The CDR3 extends over 15 amino acids. Per germline, CDR1 SGHDT and CDR2 YYEEEE. The DNA of the CDR3 is TGTGCCAGCAGCTTGCGGCAGGGCTTCGGCGGGGAGCTGTTTTTT. It is translated as CASSLRQGFGGELFF.

This clonotype was seen at least ten times. The V call is TRBV20-1, the J call TRBJ2-1; TRBD1 agrees at 7 bases. Germline CDR1 DFQATT, CDR2 SNEGSKA (reference sequence). The CDR3 has 16 amino acids. The trim removed 0 bases at V and 4 bases at J, leaving 9 bases unmatched. This chain's CDR3 is CSARDLLAGGYNEQFF. The CDR3 coding sequence is TGCAGTGCTAGAGATCTTTTGGCAGGGGGATACAATGAGCAGTTCTTC.

This clonotype was seen more than once but under ten times. The DNA of the CDR3 is TGCGCCAGCAGCCAAGATTTGTTTTCGGGGACAGGCGGGGAGACCCAGTACTTC. This codes for CASSQDLFSGTGGETQYF. The chain is built from TRBV4-3 and TRBJ2-5, with 8 positions matching TRBD1. Germline CDR1 LGHNA, CDR2 YSLEER. The CDR3 length is 18 residues. Trimming cost V 0 bases and J 5 bases; bases outside gene matches: 14.

The chain combines TRBV4-1 with TRBJ2-7; 8 bases line up with TRBD1. Germline V gene lookup returns CDR1 MGHRA and CDR2 YSYEKL. The CDR3 contains 15 residues. Losses at the gene ends were 0 bases for V and 3 bases for J; bases not matched to a gene: 4. The CDR3: CASSQDPGGIYEQYF. The CDR3 bases are TGCGCCAGCAGCCAAGATCCAGGGGGCATCTACGAGCAGTACTTC.

The rearrangement uses TRBV7-9 and TRBJ2-6; no definite D call. Germline V lookup: CDR1 SEHNR, CDR2 FQNEAQ (reference sequence). Trimming removed 5 bases at V and 1 base at J, with 6 bases between. The CDR3 consists of 14 residues. CDR3 nucleotide sequence: TGTGCCAGCAGCGATCGGTCTGGGGCCAACGTCCTGACTTTC. It translates to CASSDRSGANVLTF.

For the CDR3, the DNA is TGTGCCAGCAGTTACCCGCTAGCGGGGTACTCCTACGAGCAGTACTTC. Translation: CASSYPLAGYSYEQYF. The chain couples TRBV6-2 or TRBV6-3 to TRBJ2-7; TRBD2 matches at 9 bases. This CDR3 contains 16 residues. The germline V gene has CDR1 MNHEY and CDR2 SVGEGT. Trimming cost V 2 bases and J 0 bases; bases outside gene matches: 5.

The table lists this clonotype with a few counts. This chain joins TRBV4-2 and TRBJ1-4; 8 nucleotides match TRBD1. With 1 base clipped from V and 5 bases from J, the junction kept 3 bases outside the gene matches. Per the germline V gene, CDR1 is LGHNA and CDR2 is YNFKEQ. CDR3 size: 15 residues. Here the CDR3 DNA reads TGTGCCAGCAGCCAAGTCTACAGGGGGAATGAAAAACTGTTTTTT. Its translation: CASSQVYRGNEKLFF.

The V gene is TRBV7-9, the J gene TRBJ2-7; 9 bases map to TRBD2. CDR3 length: 14 amino acids. Germline V gene sequence: CDR1 SEHNR, CDR2 FQNEAQ (reference sequence). The trim removed 4 bases at V and 7 bases at J, leaving 8 bases unmatched. The CDR3 region has the DNA TGTGCCAGCAGCTCACCGGGACTAGCAAGGGAGCAGTACTTC. Translation: CASSSPGLAREQYF.

The chain couples TRBV11-2 to TRBJ1-2, with 7 bases that match TRBD1. V shed 9 bases and J 4 bases; nucleotides not matched to a gene: 8. This CDR3 is built from 13 residues. CDR1 is SGHAT and CDR2 is FQNNGV in the germline V gene. CDR3 sequence (DNA): TGTGCCAGGAGCCGGGACAGACTCTATGGCTACACCTTC. Translation gives CARSRDRLYGYTF.

This clonotype was counted only a few times. This chain connects TRBV5-6 to TRBJ2-7; D ambiguous. Trimming took off 0 bases at V and 3 bases at J, with 13 bases between the two ends. The CDR3 extends over 15 amino acids. The germline gives CDR1 SGHDT, CDR2 YYEEEE. Here the CDR3 reads CASSLAGGSLYEQYF. CDR3 DNA sequence: TGTGCCAGCAGCTTGGCCGGCGGTTCCCTCTACGAGCAGTACTTC.

This clonotype was detected many times. The V call is TRBV7-6, the J call TRBJ2-3, with no clear D. The CDR3 has 15 amino acids. Germline CDR1 reads SGHVS; CDR2 reads FNYEAQ. V lost 3 bases to trimming and J lost 4 bases, with 14 bases between them. For the CDR3, the DNA is TGTGCCAGCAGCTTCGACCACCCAGTGGCAGATACGCAGTATTTT. It specifies CASSFDHPVADTQYF.

To note about this clonotype: Since a much larger clone is just one base distant, this may be a read error. The rearrangement joins TRBV6-5 to TRBJ1-1; D might be TRBD1 (6 bases). CDR1 is MNHEY and CDR2 is SVGAGI in the germline V gene. Trimming stripped 2 bases from V and 0 bases from J, with 13 bases between. The CDR3 length is 16 residues. CDR3 in amino acids: CASSYKTRGVNTEAFF. As DNA, the CDR3 is TGTGCCAGCAGTTACAAAACTAGGGGGGTGAACACTGAAGCTTTCTTT.

This clonotype has ten or more counts. The chain combines TRBV6-2 or TRBV6-3 with TRBJ2-1; D unresolved. Trimming took off 6 bases at V and 8 bases at J, with 8 bases between the two ends. Germline V gene lookup returns CDR1 MNHEY and CDR2 SVGEGT. This CDR3 has 11 residues. CDR3 sequence: CASRQWDEQFF. CDR3 in DNA: TGTGCCAGCAGGCAATGGGATGAGCAGTTCTTC.

This clonotype was counted many times. The chain uses TRBV6-4 and TRBJ2-3; TRBD1 might be the D (5 bases). The length of the CDR3 is 15 residues. Looked up from germline, CDR1 is MRHNA and CDR2 is SNTAGT. V was cut by 0 bases and J by 4 bases, with 11 bases left in between. CDR3 bases: TGTGCCAGCAGTGACTCCCTAGAAGGGGCAGATACGCAGTATTTT. Amino acids: CASSDSLEGADTQYF.

The chain recombines TRBV7-2 with TRBJ2-7, with 12 positions matching TRBD2. V gave up 4 bases and J gave up 5 bases; unmatched junction bases: 6. Germline lookup yields CDR1 SGHTA and CDR2 FQGNSA. This CDR3 contains 15 residues. The CDR3 spells CASSSRTSGNHEQYF. The CDR3 coding sequence is TGTGCCAGCAGCTCGCGGACTAGCGGGAACCACGAGCAGTACTTC.

The gene calls are TRBV6-2 or TRBV6-3 and TRBJ2-7, with no clear D. The ends were cut back, 7 bases at V and 6 bases at J, with 16 bases in the middle. CDR3 length equals 13 residues. The germline gives CDR1 MNHEY, CDR2 SVGEGT. In nucleotides, the CDR3 is TGTGCCAGCACCTTATCCCCCATGGGCGAGCAGTACTTC. Translated: CASTLSPMGEQYF.

The chain links TRBV20-1 to TRBJ2-1; D gene unclear. Germline V gene lookup returns CDR1 DFQATT and CDR2 SNEGSKA (reference sequence). The ends were cut back, 1 base at V and 8 bases at J, with 12 bases in the middle. The CDR3 extends over 13 amino acids. As DNA, the CDR3 is TGCAGTGCTAGAGGTTTAGGCTGGGATGAGCAGTTCTTC. Translated, it gives CSARGLGWDEQFF.

This clonotype was detected a few times. The rearrangement uses TRBV7-9 and TRBJ2-1; 14 nucleotides match TRBD2. This CDR3 comprises 16 residues. V gave up 5 bases and J gave up 8 bases; unmatched junction bases: 8. CDR1 SEHNR and CDR2 FQNEAQ come from the germline V gene (reference sequence). CDR3 in DNA: TGTGCCAGCAGCCCTCGACTAGCGGGAGGGCCTGATGAGCAGTTCTTC. Amino acid sequence: CASSPRLAGGPDEQFF.

This clonotype was observed a few times. The chain couples TRBV4-1 to TRBJ2-1, with a weak D call TRBD1 (5 bases). Germline V gene data show CDR1 as MGHRA and CDR2 as YSYEKL. The V end was cut by 0 bases, the J end by 7 bases, with 10 bases between. There are 14 residues in the CDR3. The CDR3 spells CASSQEGARNEQFF. DNA of the CDR3: TGCGCCAGCAGCCAAGAAGGGGCGCGGAATGAGCAGTTCTTC.

This clonotype was found a few times. The gene calls are TRBV20-1 and TRBJ2-3, with 9 positions matching TRBD1. The V gene's germline CDR1 is DFQATT and CDR2 SNEGSKA (reference sequence). V trimming: 3 bases; J trimming: 5 bases; junction bases outside the gene matches: 3. This CDR3 has 13 amino acids. CDR3 in amino acids: CSARSDRGDTQYF. In nucleotides, the CDR3 is TGCAGTGCTAGGTCGGACAGGGGAGATACGCAGTATTTT.

This clonotype was found once. Possible read error: a much larger clone is one base away. The chain joins TRBV9 to TRBJ2-7; tentatively, D is TRBD1 (6 bases). The germline gives CDR1 SGDLS, CDR2 YYNGEE. The CDR3 consists of 16 residues. Trimming shortened V by 0 bases and J by 2 bases, and 15 bases separated the two germline ends. The chain's CDR3 is CASSVASGKGAYEQYF. The CDR3 bases are TGTGCCAGCAGCGTAGCTTCGGGAAAGGGGGCCTACGAGCAGTACTTC.

The chain employs TRBV7-9 and TRBJ2-1; D not certain. Looked up from germline, CDR1 is SEHNR and CDR2 is FQNEAQ (reference sequence). The CDR3 loop spans 17 amino acids. Trimming stripped 6 bases from V and 5 bases from J, with 23 bases between. The CDR3 protein is CASRLTPLGGYNNEQFF. Here the CDR3 DNA reads TGTGCCAGCAGGCTCACCCCACTTGGCGGATACAACAATGAGCAGTTCTTC. Variable domain in full (rest from reference TRBV7-9 and TRBJ2-1): DTGVSQNPRHKITKRGQNVTFRCDPISEHNRLYWYRQTLGQGPEFLTYFQNEAQLEKSRLLSDRFSAERPKGSFSTLEIQRTEQGDSAMYLCASRLTPLGGYNNEQFFGPGTRLTVL.

This clonotype has only a few counts. The chain recombines TRBV4-2 with TRBJ2-1, with 9 bases that match TRBD2. The CDR3 consists of 18 residues. The germline gives CDR1 LGHNA, CDR2 YNFKEQ. V dropped 4 bases and J dropped 9; count of bases not matched to a gene: 19. The CDR3 reads CASSLKMVSGRASGEQFF. The CDR3 nucleotides read TGTGCCAGCAGCCTAAAGATGGTTAGCGGGAGAGCTTCAGGTGAGCAGTTCTTC.

This clonotype was observed a handful of times. The chain links TRBV10-3 to TRBJ2-1; 9 nucleotides line up with TRBD2. The V segment lost 6 bases and the J segment 4 bases; nucleotides outside the gene matches: 10. This CDR3 is built from 16 residues. Germline V gene lookup returns CDR1 ENHRY and CDR2 SYGVKD. The CDR3 DNA follows: TGTGCCATCAGCCAACATATAGCGGGAGAGTACAATGAGCAGTTCTTC. Amino acids: CAISQHIAGEYNEQFF.

Ten or more counts support this clonotype. The gene calls are TRBV27 and TRBJ1-1; D is perhaps TRBD1 (5 bases). The ends were cut back, 5 bases at V and 4 bases at J, with 17 bases in the middle. Germline CDR1 and CDR2: MNHEY and SMNVEV (reference sequence). The CDR3 totals 15 residues. CDR3 sequence: CASSPSSHGATEAFF. CDR3 bases: TGTGCCAGCAGTCCCAGTTCCCATGGGGCCACTGAAGCTTTCTTT.

This sequence joins TRBV5-1 and TRBJ2-2; possibly TRBD1 for D (5 bases). The CDR3 spans 15 residues. Germline CDR1 and CDR2: SGHRS and YFSETQ. V shed 0 bases and J shed 4 bases, with 10 bases lying between them. Here the CDR3 reads CASSLATGATGELFF. CDR3 coding DNA: TGCGCCAGCAGCTTGGCAACAGGAGCCACCGGGGAGCTGTTTTTT.

This clonotype was seen repeatedly, ten times or more. The chain recombines TRBV29-1 with TRBJ2-1, with 9 positions matching TRBD1. With 0 bases clipped from V and 7 bases from J, the junction kept 7 bases outside the gene matches. The CDR3 totals 15 residues. Germline CDR1 SQVTM, CDR2 ANQGSEA. The CDR3 reads CSVEDKRGQGNEQFF. As DNA, the CDR3 is TGCAGCGTTGAAGATAAGCGAGGACAGGGGAATGAGCAGTTCTTC.

This clonotype was picked up many times. The chain recombines TRBV5-1 with TRBJ2-3; a possible D gene is TRBD1 (5 bases). The V and J ends lost 6 bases and 3 bases respectively, with 8 bases between them. The CDR3 is 12 residues long. CDR1 and CDR2 (germline): SGHRS, YFSETQ. The CDR3 bases are TGCGCCAGCAAAAGGGGAACAGATACGCAGTATTTT. Translated: CASKRGTDTQYF.

The chain combines TRBV4-3 with TRBJ2-7; D uncertain. The CDR3 sequence is 15 residues long. V shed 0 bases and J shed 3 bases, with 12 bases lying between them. The germline gives CDR1 LGHNA, CDR2 YSLEER. This CDR3 is CASSQDTGPLYEQYF. CDR3 nucleotide sequence: TGCGCCAGCAGCCAAGACACGGGCCCACTCTACGAGCAGTACTTC.